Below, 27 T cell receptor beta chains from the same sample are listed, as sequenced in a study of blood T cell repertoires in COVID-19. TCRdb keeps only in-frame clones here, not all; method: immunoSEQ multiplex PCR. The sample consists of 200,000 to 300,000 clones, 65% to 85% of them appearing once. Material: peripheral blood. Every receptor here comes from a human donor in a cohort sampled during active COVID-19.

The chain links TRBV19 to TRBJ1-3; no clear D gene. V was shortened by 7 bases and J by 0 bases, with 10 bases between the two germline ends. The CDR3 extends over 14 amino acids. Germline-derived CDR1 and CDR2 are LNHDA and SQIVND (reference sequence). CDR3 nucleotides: TGTGCCAGTATGTCTGGCAGCTCTGGAAACACCATATATTTT. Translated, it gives CASMSGSSGNTIYF.

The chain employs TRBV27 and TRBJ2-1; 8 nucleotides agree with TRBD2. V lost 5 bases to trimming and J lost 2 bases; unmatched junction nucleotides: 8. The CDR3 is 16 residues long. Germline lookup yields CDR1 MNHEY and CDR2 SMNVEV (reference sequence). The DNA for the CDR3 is TGTGCCAGCAGTGGGTCTAGCGGGCCACCCTACAATGAGCAGTTCTTC. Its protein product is CASSGSSGPPYNEQFF.

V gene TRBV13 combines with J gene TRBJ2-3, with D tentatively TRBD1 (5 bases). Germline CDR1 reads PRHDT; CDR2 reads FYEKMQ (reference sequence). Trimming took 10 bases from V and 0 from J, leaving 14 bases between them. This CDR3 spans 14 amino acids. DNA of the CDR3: TGTGCCACCCGATTTTGGGGCAGCACAGATACGCAGTATTTT. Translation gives CATRFWGSTDTQYF.

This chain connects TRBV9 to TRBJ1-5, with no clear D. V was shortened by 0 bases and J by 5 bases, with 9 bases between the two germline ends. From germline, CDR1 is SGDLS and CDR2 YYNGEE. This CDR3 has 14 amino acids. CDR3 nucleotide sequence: TGTGCCAGCAGCGTAGGGCAGGCTGATCAGCCCCAGCATTTT. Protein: CASSVGQADQPQHF.

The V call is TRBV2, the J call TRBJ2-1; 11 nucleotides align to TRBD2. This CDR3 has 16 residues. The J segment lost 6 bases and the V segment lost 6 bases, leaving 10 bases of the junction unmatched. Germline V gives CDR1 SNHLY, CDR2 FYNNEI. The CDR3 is CASSPLTSGSSNEQFF. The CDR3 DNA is TGTGCCAGCAGCCCATTAACTAGCGGGAGTAGCAATGAGCAGTTCTTC.

The CDR3 sequence is CASSSLAVLSSYEQYF. As DNA, the CDR3 is TGTGCCAGCAGTTCCTTAGCGGTTCTGAGCTCCTACGAGCAGTACTTC. V gene TRBV6-5 combines with J gene TRBJ2-7, with D perhaps TRBD2 (6 bases). The CDR3 has 16 amino acids. Looked up from germline, CDR1 is MNHEY and CDR2 is SVGAGI. V lost 4 bases, J lost 0 bases, and 16 bases lay in between.

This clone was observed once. CDR3 residues: CASSLYRSYNEQFF. The DNA for the CDR3 is TGTGCCAGCAGCTTATATCGGTCCTACAATGAGCAGTTCTTC. J is TRBJ2-1 and V is TRBV7-6; no reliable D call. The V and J ends lost 2 bases and 1 base respectively, with 6 bases between them. The CDR3 sequence is 14 residues long. Per the germline V gene, CDR1 is SGHVS and CDR2 is FNYEAQ.

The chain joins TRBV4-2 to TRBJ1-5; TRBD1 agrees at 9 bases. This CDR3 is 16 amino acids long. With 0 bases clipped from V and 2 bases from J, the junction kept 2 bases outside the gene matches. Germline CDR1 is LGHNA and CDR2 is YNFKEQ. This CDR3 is CASSQDWTGGNQPQHF. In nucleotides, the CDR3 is TGTGCCAGCAGCCAAGACTGGACAGGGGGCAATCAGCCCCAGCATTTT.

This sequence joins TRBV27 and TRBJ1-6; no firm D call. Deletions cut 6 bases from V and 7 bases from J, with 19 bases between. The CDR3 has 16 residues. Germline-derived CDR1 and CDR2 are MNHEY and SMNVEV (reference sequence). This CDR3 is CASSPWVGLENSPLHF. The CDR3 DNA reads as TGTGCCAGCAGCCCTTGGGTGGGCCTCGAGAATTCACCCCTCCACTTT.

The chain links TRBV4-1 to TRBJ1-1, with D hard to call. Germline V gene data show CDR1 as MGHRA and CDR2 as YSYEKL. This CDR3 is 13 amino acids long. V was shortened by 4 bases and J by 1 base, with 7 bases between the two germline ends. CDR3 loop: CASSPVRNTEAFF. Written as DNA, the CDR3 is TGCGCCAGCAGCCCAGTCAGGAACACTGAAGCTTTCTTT.

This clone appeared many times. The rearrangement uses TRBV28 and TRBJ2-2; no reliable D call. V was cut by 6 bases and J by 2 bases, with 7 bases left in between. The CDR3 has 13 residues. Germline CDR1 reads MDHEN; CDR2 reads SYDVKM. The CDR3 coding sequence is TGTGCCAGCAGGATTACAAACACCGGGGAGCTGTTTTTT. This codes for CASRITNTGELFF.

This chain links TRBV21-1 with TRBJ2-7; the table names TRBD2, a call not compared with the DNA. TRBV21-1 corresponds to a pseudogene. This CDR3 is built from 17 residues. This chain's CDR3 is CASSSHQEAGEWGEQYF. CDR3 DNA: TGTGCCAGCAGCTCTCACCAGGAGGCAGGCGAATGGGGCGAGCAGTACTTC.

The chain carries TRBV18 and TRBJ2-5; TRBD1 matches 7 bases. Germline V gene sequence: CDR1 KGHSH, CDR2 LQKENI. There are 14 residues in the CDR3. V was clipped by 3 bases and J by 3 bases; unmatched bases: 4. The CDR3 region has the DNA TGTGCCAGCTCACCGGGACAGAACAAAGAGACCCAGTACTTC. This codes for CASSPGQNKETQYF.

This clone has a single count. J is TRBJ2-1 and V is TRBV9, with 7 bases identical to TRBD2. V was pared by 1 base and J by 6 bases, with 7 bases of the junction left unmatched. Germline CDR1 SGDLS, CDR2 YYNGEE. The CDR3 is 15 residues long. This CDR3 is CASSVSGLVPNEQFF. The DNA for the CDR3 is TGTGCCAGCAGCGTATCCGGACTAGTGCCCAATGAGCAGTTCTTC. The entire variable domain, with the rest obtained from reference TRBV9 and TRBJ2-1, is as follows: DSGVTQTPKHLITATGQRVTLRCSPRSGDLSVYWYQQSLDQGLQFLIQYYNGEERAKGNILERFSAQQFPDLHSELNLSSLELGDSALYFCASSVSGLVPNEQFFGPGTRLTVL.

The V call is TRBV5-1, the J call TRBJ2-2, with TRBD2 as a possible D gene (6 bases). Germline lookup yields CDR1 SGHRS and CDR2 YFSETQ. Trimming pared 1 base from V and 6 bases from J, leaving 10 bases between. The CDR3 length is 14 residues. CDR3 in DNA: TGCGCCAGCAGCTTGAACGGGGAGGCCGGGGAGCTGTTTTTT. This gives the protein CASSLNGEAGELFF.

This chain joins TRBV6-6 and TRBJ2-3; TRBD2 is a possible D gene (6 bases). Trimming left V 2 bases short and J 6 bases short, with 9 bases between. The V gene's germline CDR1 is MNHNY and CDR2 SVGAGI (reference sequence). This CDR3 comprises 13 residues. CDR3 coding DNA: TGTGCCAGCAGTTACGCCGGGGGTGATACGCAGTATTTT. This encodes CASSYAGGDTQYF.

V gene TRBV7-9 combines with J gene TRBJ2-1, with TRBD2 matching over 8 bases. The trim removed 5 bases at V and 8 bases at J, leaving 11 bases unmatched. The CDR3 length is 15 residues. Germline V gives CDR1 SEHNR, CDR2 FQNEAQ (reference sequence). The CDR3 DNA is TGTGCCAGCAGCGTCGGCGGGAGGACCCGCGATGAGCAGTTCTTC. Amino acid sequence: CASSVGGRTRDEQFF.

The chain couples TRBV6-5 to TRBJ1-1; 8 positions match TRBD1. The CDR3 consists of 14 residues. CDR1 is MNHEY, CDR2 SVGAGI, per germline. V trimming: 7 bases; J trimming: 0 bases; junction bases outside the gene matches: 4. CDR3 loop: CASTATGVNTEAFF. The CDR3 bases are TGTGCCAGCACAGCGACAGGGGTGAACACTGAAGCTTTCTTT.

CDR3 amino acids: CAISASYPAGEQYF. In DNA, the CDR3 is TGTGCCATCAGTGCGTCGTACCCAGCGGGGGAGCAGTACTTC. The rearrangement links TRBV10-3 to TRBJ2-7; 7 bases line up with TRBD2. The J segment lost 7 bases and the V segment lost 4 bases, leaving 10 bases of the junction unmatched. The length of the CDR3 is 14 residues. Germline V lookup: CDR1 ENHRY, CDR2 SYGVKD.

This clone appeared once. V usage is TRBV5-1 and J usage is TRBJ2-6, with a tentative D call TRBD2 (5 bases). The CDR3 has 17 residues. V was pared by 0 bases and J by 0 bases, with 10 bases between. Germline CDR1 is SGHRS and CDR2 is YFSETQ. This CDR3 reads CASSLARGSSGANVLTF. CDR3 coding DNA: TGCGCCAGCAGCTTGGCCAGAGGGAGCTCTGGGGCCAACGTCCTGACTTTC.

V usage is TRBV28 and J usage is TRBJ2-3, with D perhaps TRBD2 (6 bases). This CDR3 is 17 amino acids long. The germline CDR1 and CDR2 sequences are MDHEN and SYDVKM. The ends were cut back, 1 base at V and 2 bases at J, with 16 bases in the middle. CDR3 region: CASSLSLLATFTDTQYF. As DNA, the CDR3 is TGTGCCAGCAGTTTATCCTTACTAGCTACCTTCACAGATACGCAGTATTTT. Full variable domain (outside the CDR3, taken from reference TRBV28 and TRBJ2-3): DVKVTQSSRYLVKRTGEKVFLECVQDMDHENMFWYRQDPGLGLRLIYFSYDVKMKEKGDIPEGYSVSREKKERFSLILESASTNQTSMYLCASSLSLLATFTDTQYFGPGTRLTVL.

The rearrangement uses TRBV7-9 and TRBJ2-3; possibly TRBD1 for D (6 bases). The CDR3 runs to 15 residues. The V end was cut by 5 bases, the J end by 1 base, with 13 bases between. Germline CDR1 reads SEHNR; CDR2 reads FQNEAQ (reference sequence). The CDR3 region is CASSHRDTRTDTQYF. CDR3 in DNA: TGTGCCAGCAGCCACCGGGACACGCGCACAGATACGCAGTATTTT. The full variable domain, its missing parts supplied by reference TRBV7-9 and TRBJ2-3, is DTGVSQNPRHKITKRGQNVTFRCDPISEHNRLYWYRQTLGQGPEFLTYFQNEAQLEKSRLLSDRFSAERPKGSFSTLEIQRTEQGDSAMYLCASSHRDTRTDTQYFGPGTRLTVL.

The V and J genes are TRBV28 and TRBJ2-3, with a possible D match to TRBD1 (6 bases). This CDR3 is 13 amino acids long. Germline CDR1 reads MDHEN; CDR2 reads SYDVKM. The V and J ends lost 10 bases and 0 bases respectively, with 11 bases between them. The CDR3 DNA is TGTGCCATCTCAGGGGACAGCACAGATACGCAGTATTTT. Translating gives CAISGDSTDTQYF.

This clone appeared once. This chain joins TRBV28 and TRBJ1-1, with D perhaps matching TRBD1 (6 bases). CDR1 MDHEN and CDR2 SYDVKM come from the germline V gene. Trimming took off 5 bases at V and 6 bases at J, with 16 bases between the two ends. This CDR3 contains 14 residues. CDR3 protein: CASSKGVLGAEAFF. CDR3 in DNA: TGTGCCAGCAGTAAGGGGGTTCTTGGGGCTGAAGCTTTCTTT.

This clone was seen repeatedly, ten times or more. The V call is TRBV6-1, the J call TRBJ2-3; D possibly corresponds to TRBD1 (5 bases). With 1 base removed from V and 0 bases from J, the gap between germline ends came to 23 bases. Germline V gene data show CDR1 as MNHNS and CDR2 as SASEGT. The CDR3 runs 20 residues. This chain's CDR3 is CASSEVTWRVAGLSTDTQYF. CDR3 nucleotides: TGTGCCAGCAGTGAAGTAACCTGGAGAGTTGCAGGGTTAAGCACAGATACGCAGTATTTT.

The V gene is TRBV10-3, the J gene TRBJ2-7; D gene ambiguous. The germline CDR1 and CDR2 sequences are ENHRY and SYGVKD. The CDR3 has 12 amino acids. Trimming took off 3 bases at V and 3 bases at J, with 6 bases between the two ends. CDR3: CAISDGSYEQYF. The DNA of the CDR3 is TGTGCCATCAGTGATGGCAGCTACGAGCAGTACTTC.

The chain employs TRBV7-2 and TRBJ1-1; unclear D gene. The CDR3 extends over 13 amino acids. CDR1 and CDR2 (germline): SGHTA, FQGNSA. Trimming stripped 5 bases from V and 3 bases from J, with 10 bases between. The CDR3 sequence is CASSAGIDTEAFF. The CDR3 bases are TGTGCCAGCAGCGCAGGAATTGACACTGAAGCTTTCTTT.